This T cell receptor beta chain was captured in a study of Graves' ophthalmopathy and Graves' hyperthyroidism. RNA transcripts provided the template for amplifying TCR beta CDR3 regions. Scientists carried out first-round RT-PCR using HTBI primers and then a second-round multiplex PCR. TCRdb itself ran the multiplex PCR reads through MiXCR, one entry per CDR3 protein. The repertoire consists of over a million distinct CDR3 sequences, with about two fifths occurring once and the leading ten covering 11%. Trimming removed 2 bases from V and 7 bases from J, with 14 bases in between. Germline V gene lookup returns CDR1 SQVTM and CDR2 ANQGSEA. CDR3 length equals 13 residues. Among the hyperthyroidism patients, all were newly diagnosed, aged 18 to 65, with under 2 months' duration. Patients were excluded if they had other autoimmune diseases or uncontrolled infections, and likewise if pregnancy or lactation applied. A diagnosis was made from clinical symptoms together with serum thyroxine, TRAb, thyroid ultrasound and orbital computed tomography.

The TCR originated in an adult man with Graves' hyperthyroidism. Sequenced: peripheral blood or thyroid tissue (not recorded which). The V call is TRBV29-1, the J call TRBJ1-2; tentatively, D is TRBD1 (5 bases). The CDR3 loop reads CSVEPVPGGGYTF. The CDR3 DNA follows: TGCAGCGTTGAACCCGTCCCGGGGGGTGGCTACACCTTC.